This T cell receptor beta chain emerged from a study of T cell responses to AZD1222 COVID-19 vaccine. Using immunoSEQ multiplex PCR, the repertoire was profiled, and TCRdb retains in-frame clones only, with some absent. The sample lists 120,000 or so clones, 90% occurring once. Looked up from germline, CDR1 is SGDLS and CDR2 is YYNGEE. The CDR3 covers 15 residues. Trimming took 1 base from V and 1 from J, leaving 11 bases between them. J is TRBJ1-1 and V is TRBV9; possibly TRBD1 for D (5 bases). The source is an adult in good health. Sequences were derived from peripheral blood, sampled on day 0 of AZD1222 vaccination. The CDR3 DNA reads TGTGCCAGCAGCGTATATACAGGATCGAACACTGAAGCTTTCTTT. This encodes CASSVYTGSNTEAFF.